The 23 T cell receptor beta chains below come from one sample, sequenced in a study of CD8 T cells in Susac syndrome. When the RNA was reverse transcribed, random hexamers were used with an input of roughly 0.45 to 1 ug. TCRdb fed the immunoSEQ multiplex PCR reads into MiXCR, producing one record per CDR3 protein. The data contain over 95,000 distinct CDR3 sequences, 80% to 95% of them singletons. Sequenced material: CD8+ T cells from PBMCs. These receptors came from a human donor in good health.

This sequence joins TRBV29-1 and TRBJ1-3; unclear D gene. The CDR3 covers 13 residues. Germline CDR1 reads SQVTM; CDR2 reads ANQGSEA. V dropped 3 bases and J dropped 8 bases, with 14 bases sitting between them. CDR3 amino acids: CSVEGKIGDTIYF. As DNA, the CDR3 is TGCAGCGTTGAGGGTAAAATTGGGGACACCATATATTTT.

The chain has TRBV7-9 and TRBJ1-2; D ambiguous. With 2 bases removed from V and 0 bases from J, the gap between germline ends came to 7 bases. The CDR3 length is 14 residues. CDR1 and CDR2 (germline): SEHNR, FQNEAQ (reference sequence). In nucleotides, the CDR3 is TGTGCCAGCAGCTTACAACCGGCTAACTATGGCTACACCTTC. It translates to CASSLQPANYGYTF.

The rearrangement uses TRBV5-1 and TRBJ2-1; D assignment may be TRBD1 or TRBD2 (5 bases each). In germline, CDR1 is SGHRS, CDR2 YFSETQ. The CDR3 runs to 15 residues. Trimming removed 4 bases from V and 7 bases from J, with 18 bases in between. CDR3 bases: TGCGCCAGCAGCCCCGGGGCTTTACCGACGAATGAGCAGTTCTTC. Residues: CASSPGALPTNEQFF.

V and J are TRBV20-1 and TRBJ2-1; 12 bases fit TRBD2. The V segment lost 5 bases and the J segment 3 bases; nucleotides outside the gene matches: 5. The CDR3 has 15 residues. Per the germline V gene, CDR1 is DFQATT and CDR2 is SNEGSKA (reference sequence). The CDR3 loop is CSAAKLAGGYNEQFF. As DNA, the CDR3 is TGCAGTGCTGCGAAACTAGCGGGAGGCTACAATGAGCAGTTCTTC.

V and J are TRBV15 and TRBJ1-1; no definite D call. CDR1 is LNHNV, CDR2 YYDKDF, per germline (reference sequence). This CDR3 spans 13 amino acids. The V end was cut by 8 bases, the J end by 2 bases, with 12 bases between. The CDR3 DNA follows: TGTGCCACCCGTCCGGACGGTAACACTGAAGCTTTCTTT. This gives the protein CATRPDGNTEAFF.

The rearrangement links TRBV30 to TRBJ1-1; 7 bases fit TRBD1. Trimming took 4 bases from V and 6 from J; bases not matched to a gene: 5. Germline loops: CDR1 GTSNPN, CDR2 SVGIG (reference sequence). The CDR3 is 12 amino acids. The CDR3 protein is CAWNRGRAEAFF. In nucleotides, the CDR3 is TGTGCCTGGAACAGGGGTAGGGCTGAAGCTTTCTTT.

This clonotype came up once. The V and J genes are TRBV5-1 and TRBJ2-2; 9 bases agree with TRBD1. J was trimmed by 4 bases and V by 2 bases; bases with no gene match: 3. The CDR3 has 15 amino acids. Germline V gene sequence: CDR1 SGHRS, CDR2 YFSETQ. CDR3 bases: TGCGCCAGCAGCTTAACACAGGGGGCCACCGGGGAGCTGTTTTTT. Amino acid sequence: CASSLTQGATGELFF.

The chain recombines TRBV18 with TRBJ1-2, with D perhaps matching TRBD1 (6 bases). The V and J ends lost 3 bases and 1 base respectively, with 6 bases between them. CDR3 size: 13 residues. The V gene's germline CDR1 is KGHSH and CDR2 LQKENI. The CDR3 sequence is CASSPDSNYGYTF. The CDR3 DNA sequence: TGTGCCAGCTCACCGGACAGTAACTATGGCTACACCTTC.

The chain is built from TRBV6-1 and TRBJ1-2, with 7 positions matching TRBD1. This CDR3 has 13 amino acids. V lost 5 bases, J lost 6 bases, and 6 bases stayed unmatched. CDR1 is MNHNS and CDR2 is SASEGT in the germline V gene. The CDR3 DNA sequence: TGTGCCAGCAGTATCGGACAGGACGATGGCTACACCTTC. This encodes CASSIGQDDGYTF.

The chain links TRBV30 to TRBJ1-5; D is unclear. Deletions cut 2 bases from V and 4 bases from J, with 12 bases between. Germline V gives CDR1 GTSNPN, CDR2 SVGIG (reference sequence). The CDR3 contains 14 residues. The chain's CDR3 is CAWSLGNLNQPQHF. The DNA for the CDR3 is TGTGCCTGGAGTCTCGGGAACCTAAATCAGCCCCAGCATTTT. Combining the CDR3 with reference TRBV30 and TRBJ1-5 gives the whole variable domain SQTIHQWPATLVQPVGSPLSLECTVEGTSNPNLYWYRQAAGRGLQLLFYSVGIGQISSEVPQNLSASRPQDRQFILSSKKLLLSDSGFYLCAWSLGNLNQPQHFGDGTRLSIL.

This chain connects TRBV9 to TRBJ2-7; no reliable D call. The CDR3 totals 14 residues. Per germline, CDR1 SGDLS and CDR2 YYNGEE. V was shortened by 4 bases and J by 5 bases, with 16 bases between the two germline ends. The CDR3 region is CASSSHQENNEQYF. CDR3 sequence (DNA): TGTGCCAGCAGCTCACACCAGGAAAACAACGAGCAGTACTTC.

This clonotype has just a few counts. At one end the junction does not follow the germline gene, possibly because of a read error. The rearrangement links TRBV13 to TRBJ1-1; D may be TRBD1 (6 bases). Looked up from germline, CDR1 is PRHDT and CDR2 is FYEKMQ (reference sequence). This CDR3 is built from 12 residues. The CDR3 region is CASSLGTFEAFF. DNA for the CDR3: TGTGCCAGCAGCCTAGGGACATTTGAAGCTTTCTTT.

Concerning this clonotype itself: One end of the junction is discordant with germline, which a read error may explain. The chain carries TRBV6-1 and TRBJ2-2, with D possibly TRBD1 on 5 matching bases. CDR1 is MNHNS, CDR2 SASEGT, per germline. The CDR3 runs 17 residues. CDR3 in DNA: TGTGCCAGCACCCGAGGATGGGGCGCCGCGAACACCGGAGAGCTGTTTTTT. It is translated as CASTRGWGAANTGELFF.

This chain uses TRBV6-5 with TRBJ2-1; the D gene is possibly TRBD2 (5 bases). Trimming took off 0 bases at V and 10 bases at J, with 10 bases between the two ends. CDR3 length: 13 amino acids. Per the germline V gene, CDR1 is MNHEY and CDR2 is SVGAGI. CDR3 sequence: CASSYSRDREQFF. The CDR3 nucleotides read TGTGCCAGCAGTTACTCGAGGGATAGGGAGCAGTTCTTC.

The genes are TRBV5-4 and TRBJ2-5; TRBD2 aligns across 7 bases. Germline loops: CDR1 SGHNT, CDR2 YYREEE (reference sequence). There are 14 residues in the CDR3. The J segment lost 1 base and the V segment lost 0 bases, leaving 0 bases of the junction unmatched. CDR3 residues: CASSLASGQETQYF. CDR3 bases: TGTGCCAGCAGCTTGGCTAGCGGCCAAGAGACCCAGTACTTC.

This rearrangement joins TRBV14 to TRBJ2-1; D perhaps matches TRBD2 (5 bases). The CDR3 is 14 amino acids. Germline V gene lookup returns CDR1 SGHDN and CDR2 FVKESK. V lost 2 bases, J lost 7 bases, and 12 bases lay in between. The CDR3 reads CASSQFLSVNEQFF. The DNA of the CDR3 is TGTGCCAGCAGCCAATTTCTTAGCGTAAATGAGCAGTTCTTC.

The rearrangement links TRBV9 to TRBJ2-7; the D is unclear. This CDR3 comprises 16 residues. Trimming cost V 2 bases and J 2 bases, with 17 bases left between them. Per germline, CDR1 SGDLS and CDR2 YYNGEE. Here the CDR3 DNA reads TGTGCCAGCAGCGTTGGCCCCGGGTTGGGTCCCTACGAGCAGTACTTC. Translation: CASSVGPGLGPYEQYF.

This clonotype was detected a few times. The genes are TRBV28 and TRBJ2-7; maybe TRBD1 (6 bases). In germline, CDR1 is MDHEN, CDR2 SYDVKM. V lost 6 bases and J lost 3, with 18 bases in between. CDR3 length equals 15 residues. The CDR3 DNA sequence: TGTGCCAGCAGGCTCCAGGGACAAGGTTACTACGAGCAGTACTTC. Translated: CASRLQGQGYYEQYF.

Here the CDR3 DNA reads TGTGCCAGCAGCTTTACTAGCGGGGGAAGAGATACGCAGTATTTT. It is translated as CASSFTSGGRDTQYF. V and J are TRBV7-3 and TRBJ2-3; 11 bases are shared with TRBD2. V trimming: 3 bases; J trimming: 5 bases; junction bases outside the gene matches: 4. From germline, CDR1 is SGHTA and CDR2 FQGTGA. This CDR3 comprises 15 residues.

This chain links TRBV27 with TRBJ2-5; 8 bases match TRBD1. CDR1 MNHEY and CDR2 SMNVEV come from the germline V gene (reference sequence). The V gene end was trimmed by 3 bases and the J gene end by 3 bases; junction bases not matched to a gene: 6. The CDR3 extends over 15 amino acids. This chain's CDR3 is CASSFTDREEETQYF. CDR3 nucleotide sequence: TGTGCCAGCAGTTTCACGGACAGGGAGGAAGAGACCCAGTACTTC.

This chain links TRBV6-1 with TRBJ1-1; perhaps TRBD1 as D (5 bases). This CDR3 is built from 17 residues. CDR1 is MNHNS, CDR2 SASEGT, per germline. Trimming removed 5 bases from V and 0 bases from J, with 19 bases in between. CDR3 nucleotide sequence: TGTGCCAGCAGTCCTAGGCGGGGGGAATGGATGAACACTGAAGCTTTCTTT. As protein: CASSPRRGEWMNTEAFF.

The chain recombines TRBV18 with TRBJ2-7; a possible D gene is TRBD1 (6 bases). Germline V gene sequence: CDR1 KGHSH, CDR2 LQKENI. V was trimmed by 4 bases and J by 0 bases, leaving 10 bases between them. The CDR3 runs 14 residues. In nucleotides, the CDR3 is TGTGCCAGCTCACAAACAGGGACCTCCTACGAGCAGTACTTC. This encodes CASSQTGTSYEQYF.

This chain connects TRBV6-5 to TRBJ2-5, with 8 positions matching TRBD1. V lost 7 bases, J lost 1 base, and 8 bases stayed unmatched. The germline V gene has CDR1 MNHEY and CDR2 SVGAGI. The CDR3 has 15 residues. CDR3 sequence (DNA): TGTGCCAGCACCACGCGGGACAGGATCCAAGAGACCCAGTACTTC. This translates into CASTTRDRIQETQYF.